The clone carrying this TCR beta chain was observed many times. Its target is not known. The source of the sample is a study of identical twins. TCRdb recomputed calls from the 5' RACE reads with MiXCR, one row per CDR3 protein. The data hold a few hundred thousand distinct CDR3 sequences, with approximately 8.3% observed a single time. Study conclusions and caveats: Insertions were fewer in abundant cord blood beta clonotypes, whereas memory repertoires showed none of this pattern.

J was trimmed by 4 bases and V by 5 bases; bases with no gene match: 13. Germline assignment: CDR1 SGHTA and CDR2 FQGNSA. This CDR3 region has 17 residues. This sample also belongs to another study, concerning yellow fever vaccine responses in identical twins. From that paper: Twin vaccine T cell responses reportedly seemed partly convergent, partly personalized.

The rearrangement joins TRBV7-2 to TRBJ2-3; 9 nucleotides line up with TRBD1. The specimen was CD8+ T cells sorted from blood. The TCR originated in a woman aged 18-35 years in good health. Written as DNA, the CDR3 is TGTGCCAGCAGCGACCAAAACCGGGACAGGGTCCCAGATACGCAGTATTTT. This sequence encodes CASSDQNRDRVPDTQYF.